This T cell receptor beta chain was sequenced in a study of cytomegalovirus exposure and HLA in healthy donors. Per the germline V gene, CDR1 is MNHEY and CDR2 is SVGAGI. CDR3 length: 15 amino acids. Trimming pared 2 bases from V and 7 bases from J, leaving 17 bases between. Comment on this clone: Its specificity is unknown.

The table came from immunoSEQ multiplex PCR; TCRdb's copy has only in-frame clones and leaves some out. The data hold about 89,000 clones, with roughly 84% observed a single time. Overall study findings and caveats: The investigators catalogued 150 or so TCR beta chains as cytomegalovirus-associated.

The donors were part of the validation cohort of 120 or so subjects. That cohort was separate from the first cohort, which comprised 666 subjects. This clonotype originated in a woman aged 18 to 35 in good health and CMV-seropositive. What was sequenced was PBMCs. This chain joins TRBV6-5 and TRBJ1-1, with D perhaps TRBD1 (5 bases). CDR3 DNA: TGTGCCAGCAGTTACCCACGACAGAAATCGGTTGAAGCTTTCTTT. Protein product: CASSYPRQKSVEAFF.